In this sample, the clone carrying this T cell receptor beta chain turned up once. The data derive from a study of shared clonotypes between healthy human individuals. This CDR3 is 14 amino acids long. Germline-derived CDR1 and CDR2 are SGHNT and YYREEE (reference sequence). V dropped 3 bases and J dropped 2 bases, with 12 bases sitting between them. Using immunoSEQ multiplex PCR, the repertoire was profiled, and TCRdb retains in-frame clones only, with some absent. This table holds more than 900,000 clones, about 80% found once. V and J are TRBV5-4 and TRBJ2-7; D gene ambiguous. This TCR was recovered from a man younger than 30 in good health. Some clones in this sample may be carry-over from other donors' samples. The sample taken for sequencing was memory CD4+ T cells from PBMCs. Subset specified: CD45RA-negative fraction. The CDR3 nucleotides are TGTGCCAGCAGCTCCGGTCGCGATGCCTACGAGCAGTACTTC. It is translated as CASSSGRDAYEQYF.